The 3 T cell receptor beta chains below come from one sample, sequenced in a study of blood T cell repertoires in COVID-19. Repertoires were generated with immunoSEQ multiplex PCR, while TCRdb's copy carries only in-frame clones and drops some. The repertoire consists of over 100,000 clones, with roughly 84% occurring once and the leading ten covering about 0.8%. The sequenced sample consisted of peripheral blood. Every receptor here comes from a woman in her seventies with acute or convalescent COVID-19.

The chain has TRBV3-1 (or the pseudogene TRBV3-2) and TRBJ2-5; 10 positions agree with TRBD2. This CDR3 is built from 16 residues. CDR1 and CDR2 from the germline V gene are LGHDT and YNNKEL (reference sequence). V was pared by 1 base and J by 5 bases, with 7 bases of the junction left unmatched. DNA of the CDR3: TGTGCCAGCAGCCAAGGGGGTAGCGGGGGGCGGGAGACCCAGTACTTC. The encoded protein is CASSQGGSGGRETQYF.

This sequence joins TRBV7-6 and TRBJ2-2; 7 bases match TRBD2. CDR3 size: 14 residues. Unmatched junction bases numbered 0, after V lost 1 base and J lost 4 bases. Per germline, CDR1 SGHVS and CDR2 FNYEAQ. In DNA, the CDR3 is TGTGCCAGCAGCTTAGGCGGGAGCACCGGGGAGCTGTTTTTT. It codes for CASSLGGSTGELFF.

This clone was counted once. The chain carries TRBV3-1 (or the pseudogene TRBV3-2) and TRBJ2-1; D is possibly TRBD1 (5 bases). With 6 bases removed from V and 4 bases from J, the gap between germline ends came to 10 bases. The CDR3 covers 13 residues. CDR1 LGHDT and CDR2 YNNKEL come from the germline V gene (reference sequence). The CDR3 DNA is TGTGCCAGCAGTCTGGGGCAATACAATGAGCAGTTCTTC. Encoded protein: CASSLGQYNEQFF.